This TCR beta chain was obtained from a study of shared clonotypes between healthy human individuals. Study conclusions and caveats: Relative to memory subsets, naive subsets generally showed larger estimated richness.

The CDR3 runs 20 residues. Trimming took 5 bases from V and 4 from J; bases not matched to a gene: 16. The V gene's germline CDR1 is MGHRA and CDR2 YSYEKL. Measured with immunoSEQ multiplex PCR; TCRdb has only the in-frame clones, and not every one. This sample carries over a million clones, roughly 95% of them seen once, and the ten largest clones take about 1%. Concerning this clone: Its target is not known.

Healthy HIV-negative adults without recent acute infections or vaccinations served as donors. Sequenced: naive CD4+ T cells sorted from blood. Subset given: CD45RA+ positively selected. This chain joins TRBV4-1 and TRBJ2-1; the match to TRBD2 covers 14 bases. The sequence was obtained from a man aged 25 to 40 in good health. The CDR3 bases are TGCGCCAGCAGCTCATTTCCGGGACTAGCGGGAGAGGCTTGGTACAATGAGCAGTTCTTC. Translating gives CASSSFPGLAGEAWYNEQFF.